This entry describes one TCR beta chain. This clone was picked up one time. The antigen this receptor binds is unknown. Nothing much larger sits one base from this clone, and base qualities are not available. The entry originates in a study of technical replicates of blood from a handful of donors (dated by TCRdb to 2016 to 2017). From a lookup of the germline V gene (reference sequence), CDR1 and CDR2 are MNHEY and SMNVEV. From the cysteine through the phenylalanine, the CDR3 covers 15 amino acids. CDR3 DNA is the only sequence kept; it has 45 bases, read in frame from the first base. Between the V and J ends, shortened by 4 bases and 0 bases respectively, the junction contains 11 bases. Library generation was performed with the immunoSEQ multiplex PCR assay. The table was pulled from immuneACCESS by TCRdb, which kept in-frame rearrangements only. Such tables lose some clones; where checked, under half of the loss comes from unresolved V genes, and the rest has no known cause. This sample holds tens of thousands of clones; approximately 94% were observed only once. The ten biggest clones cover roughly 0.26% of the sample.

The sequence came from a human donor in good health. Sequencing used T cells isolated from PBMCs. The chain is assembled from TRBV27 and TRBJ2-3, with the D gene not confidently named. The CDR3 region has the sequence CASSSRLVSTDTQYF. The bases are TGTGCCAGCAGTTCCAGACTGGTAAGCACAGATACGCAGTATTTT.